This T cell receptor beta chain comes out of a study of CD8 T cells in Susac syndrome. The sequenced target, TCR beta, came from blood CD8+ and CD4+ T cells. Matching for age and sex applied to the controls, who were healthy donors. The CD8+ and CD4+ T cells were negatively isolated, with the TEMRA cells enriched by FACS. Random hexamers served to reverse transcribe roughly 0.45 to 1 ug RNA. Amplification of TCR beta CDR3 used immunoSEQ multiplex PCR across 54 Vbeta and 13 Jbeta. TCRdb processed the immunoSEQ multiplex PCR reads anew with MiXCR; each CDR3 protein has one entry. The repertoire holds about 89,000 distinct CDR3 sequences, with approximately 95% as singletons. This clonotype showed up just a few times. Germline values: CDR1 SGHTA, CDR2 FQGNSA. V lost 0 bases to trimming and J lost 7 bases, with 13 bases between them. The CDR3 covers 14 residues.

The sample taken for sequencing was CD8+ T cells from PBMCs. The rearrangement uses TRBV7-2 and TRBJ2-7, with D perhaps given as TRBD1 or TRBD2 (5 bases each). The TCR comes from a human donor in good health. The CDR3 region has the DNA TGTGCCAGCAGCTTAGCGCCGGGGCTGAGGGAGCAGTACTTC. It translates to CASSLAPGLREQYF.